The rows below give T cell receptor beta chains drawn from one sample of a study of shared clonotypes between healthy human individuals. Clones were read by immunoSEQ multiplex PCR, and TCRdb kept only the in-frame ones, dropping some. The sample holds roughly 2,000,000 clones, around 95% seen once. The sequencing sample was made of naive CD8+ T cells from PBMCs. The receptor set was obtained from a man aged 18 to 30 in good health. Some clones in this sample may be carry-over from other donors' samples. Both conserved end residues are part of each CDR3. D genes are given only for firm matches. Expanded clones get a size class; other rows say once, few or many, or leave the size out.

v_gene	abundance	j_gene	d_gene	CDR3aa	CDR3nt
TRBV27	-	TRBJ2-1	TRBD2	CASTPGLAGHSYNEQFF	TGTGCCAGCACCCCGGGACTAGCGGGACACTCCTACAATGAGCAGTTCTTC
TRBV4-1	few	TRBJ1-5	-	CASSQESGVNQPQHF	TGCGCCAGCAGCCAAGAGTCAGGGGTCAATCAGCCCCAGCATTTT
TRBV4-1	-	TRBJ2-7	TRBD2	CASSLQTSGRLYEQYF	TGCGCCAGCAGCCTTCAAACTAGCGGGAGACTTTACGAGCAGTACTTC
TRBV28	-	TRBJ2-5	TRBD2	CASGILAHQETQYF	TGTGCCAGCGGGATACTAGCGCACCAAGAGACCCAGTACTTC
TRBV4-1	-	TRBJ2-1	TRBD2	CASSPSPAGGRSEQFF	TGCGCCAGCAGCCCAAGCCCCGCGGGAGGGCGGAGTGAGCAGTTCTTC
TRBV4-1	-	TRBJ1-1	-	CASSQAAAAVTEAFF	TGCGCCAGCAGCCAGGCGGCGGCGGCGGTCACTGAAGCTTTCTTT
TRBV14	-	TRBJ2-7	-	CASSQEADLLEQYF	TGTGCCAGCAGCCAAGAGGCAGACCTTCTGGAGCAGTACTTC
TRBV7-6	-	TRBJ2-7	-	CASSLIRDPSYEQYF	TGTGCCAGCAGCTTAATCAGGGACCCCTCCTACGAGCAGTACTTC
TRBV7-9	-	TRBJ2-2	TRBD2	CASSLFKRERGSGELFF	TGTGCCAGCAGCTTATTTAAGCGGGAGAGAGGAAGCGGGGAGCTGTTTTTT
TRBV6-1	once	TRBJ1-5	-	CASSVTGSNQPQHF	TGTGCCAGCAGTGTCACAGGGTCCAATCAGCCCCAGCATTTT
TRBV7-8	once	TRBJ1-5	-	CASSLWEDTRRPQHF	TGTGCCAGCAGCTTATGGGAGGACACACGTCGGCCCCAGCATTTT
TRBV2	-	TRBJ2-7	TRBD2	CASGGLAGDYEQYF	TGTGCCAGCGGAGGATTAGCGGGGGACTACGAGCAGTACTTC
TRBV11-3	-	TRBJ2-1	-	CASSRDYNEQFF	TGTGCCAGCAGCCGGGATTACAATGAGCAGTTCTTC
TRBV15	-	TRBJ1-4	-	CATSRDRGAGLNEKLFF	TGTGCCACCAGCAGAGATCGCGGGGCCGGATTAAATGAAAAACTGTTTTTT
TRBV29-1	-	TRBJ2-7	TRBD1	CSVMTGRRDRVSYEQYF	TGCAGCGTGATGACAGGCCGCCGGGACAGGGTGTCTTACGAGCAGTACTTC
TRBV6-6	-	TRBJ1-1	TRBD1	CASTWTGKNTEAFF	TGTGCCAGCACCTGGACAGGAAAGAACACTGAAGCTTTCTTT
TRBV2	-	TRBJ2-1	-	CASSEIGPYNEQFF	TGTGCCAGCAGTGAAATAGGACCCTACAATGAGCAGTTCTTC
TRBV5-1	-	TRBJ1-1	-	CASSIWGDGTEAFF	TGCGCCAGCAGCATCTGGGGGGACGGCACTGAAGCTTTCTTT
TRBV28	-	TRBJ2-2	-	CASSLMRELFF	TGTGCCAGCAGTTTAATGAGGGAGCTGTTTTTT
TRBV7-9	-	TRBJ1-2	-	CASSPPGRGGYTF	TGTGCCAGCAGCCCCCCAGGGCGGGGAGGCTACACCTTC
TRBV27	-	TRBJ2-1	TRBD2	CASSRPSLAGGLYNEQFF	TGTGCCAGCAGTCGCCCCTCCTTAGCGGGAGGGTTATACAATGAGCAGTTCTTC
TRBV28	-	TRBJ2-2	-	CASSPTGELFF	TGTGCCAGCAGTCCCACAGGGGAGCTGTTTTTT
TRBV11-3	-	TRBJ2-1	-	CASSLSGIYNEQFF	TGTGCCAGCAGTCTGTCCGGGATCTACAATGAGCAGTTCTTC
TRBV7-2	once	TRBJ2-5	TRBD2	CASSLARGTSGRGETQYF	TGTGCCAGCAGCTTAGCTAGGGGGACTAGCGGGAGGGGCGAGACCCAGTACTTC
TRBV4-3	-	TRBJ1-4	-	CASSQVGGFPHEKLFF	TGCGCCAGCAGCCAAGTGGGTGGTTTTCCCCATGAAAAACTGTTTTTT
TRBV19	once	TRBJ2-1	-	CASSIPSVAEQFF	TGTGCCAGTAGTATCCCTTCGGTGGCTGAGCAGTTCTTC
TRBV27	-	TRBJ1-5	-	CASSLERFNQPQHF	TGTGCCAGCAGTTTGGAACGGTTCAATCAGCCCCAGCATTTT
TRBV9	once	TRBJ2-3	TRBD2	CASSPLVAGGSDTQYF	TGTGCCAGCAGCCCCTTGGTAGCGGGAGGGTCAGATACGCAGTATTTT
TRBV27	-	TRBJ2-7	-	CASSPLAEAYEQYF	TGTGCCAGCAGCCCTTTGGCGGAGGCCTACGAGCAGTACTTC
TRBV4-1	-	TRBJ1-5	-	CASSQDRQGGQPQHF	TGCGCCAGCAGCCAAGATAGGCAGGGTGGACAGCCCCAGCATTTT
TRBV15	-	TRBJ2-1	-	CATWARSSYNEQFF	TGTGCCACCTGGGCACGGAGCTCCTACAATGAGCAGTTCTTC
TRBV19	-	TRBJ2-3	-	CASESASTDTQYF	TGTGCCAGTGAGTCGGCTAGCACAGATACGCAGTATTTT
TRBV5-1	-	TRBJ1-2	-	CASSLDRALYYGYTF	TGCGCCAGCAGCTTGGACAGGGCACTATACTATGGCTACACCTTC
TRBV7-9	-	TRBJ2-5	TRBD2	CASSSLPALAGSSETQYF	TGTGCCAGCAGCTCTCTACCCGCGCTAGCGGGGAGCTCAGAGACCCAGTACTTC
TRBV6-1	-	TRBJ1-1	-	CASKSTGPWTEAFF	TGTGCCAGCAAGTCGACAGGTCCTTGGACTGAAGCTTTCTTT
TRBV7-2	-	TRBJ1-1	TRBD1	CASSGRDRGPEAFF	TGTGCCAGCAGCGGCCGGGACAGGGGCCCTGAAGCTTTCTTT
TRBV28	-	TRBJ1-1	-	CASSLLMATEAFF	TGTGCCAGCAGTCTTCTCATGGCCACTGAAGCTTTCTTT
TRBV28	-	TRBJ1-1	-	CASSSYSGSEAFF	TGTGCCAGCAGTTCATACTCAGGGTCGGAGGCTTTCTTT
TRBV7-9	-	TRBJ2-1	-	CALGSWESGYSEQFF	TGTGCCCTAGGTAGCTGGGAGTCGGGGTATAGTGAGCAGTTCTTC
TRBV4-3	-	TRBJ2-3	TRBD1	CASSQATGFADTQYF	TGCGCCAGCAGCCAAGCGACAGGGTTTGCAGATACGCAGTATTTT
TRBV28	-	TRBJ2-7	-	CASRPHGEGDSSSYEQYF	TGTGCCAGCAGACCTCACGGGGAGGGGGACTCCAGCTCCTACGAGCAGTACTTC
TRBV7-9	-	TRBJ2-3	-	CASSPLVDGGQNRDTQYF	TGTGCCAGCAGCCCCTTGGTTGATGGGGGGCAAAATCGAGATACGCAGTATTTT
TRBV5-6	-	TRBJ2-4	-	CASSLYASRLAKNIQYF	TGTGCCAGCAGCTTGTATGCTAGCAGACTAGCCAAAAACATTCAGTACTTC